Below, one TCR beta chain is given with its context. The CDR3 totals 14 residues. Germline V gene lookup returns CDR1 SNHLY and CDR2 FYNNEI. Trimming pared 3 bases from V and 3 bases from J, leaving 12 bases between. Over several immunoSEQ plates, each subset's genomic DNA was distributed in even portions. Measured with immunoSEQ multiplex PCR; TCRdb has only the in-frame clones, and not every one. Of 2 million to 2.5 million clones listed, around 95% are singletons. Into CD45RA+ naive and CD45RA-negative memory subsets, the CD4+ cells were split. The data were obtained in a study of shared clonotypes between healthy human individuals.

The receptor comes from a man between 18 and 35 years old in good health. The rearrangement links TRBV2 to TRBJ2-7, with D maybe TRBD1 (5 bases). The specimen sequenced was naive CD4+ T cells sorted from blood. Subset specified: CD45RA+ positively selected. For the CDR3, the DNA is TGTGCCAGCAGTGAGACAGACAATAGCTACGAGCAGTACTTC. As protein: CASSETDNSYEQYF.